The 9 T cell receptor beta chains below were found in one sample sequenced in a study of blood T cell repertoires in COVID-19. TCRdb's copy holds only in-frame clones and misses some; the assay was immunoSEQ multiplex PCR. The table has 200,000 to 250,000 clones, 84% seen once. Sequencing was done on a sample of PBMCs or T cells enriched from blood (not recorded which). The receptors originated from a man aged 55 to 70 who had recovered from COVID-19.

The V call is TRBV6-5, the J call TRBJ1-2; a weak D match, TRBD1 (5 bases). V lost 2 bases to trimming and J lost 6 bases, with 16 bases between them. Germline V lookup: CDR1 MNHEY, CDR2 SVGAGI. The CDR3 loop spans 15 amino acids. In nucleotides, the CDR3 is TGTGCCAGCAGTTACCTTCGGGGGACTTTGAATGGCTACACCTTC. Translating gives CASSYLRGTLNGYTF.

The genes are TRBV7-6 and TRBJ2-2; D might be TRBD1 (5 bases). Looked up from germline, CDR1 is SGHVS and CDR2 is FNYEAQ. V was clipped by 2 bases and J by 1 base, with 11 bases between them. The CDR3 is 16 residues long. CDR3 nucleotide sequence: TGTGCCAGCAGCTTAAATCGCAGGGAGAACACCGGGGAGCTGTTTTTT. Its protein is CASSLNRRENTGELFF.

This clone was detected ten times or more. The CDR3 DNA reads TGTGCCAGCACCCAACACCCCGACTCCTACGAGCAGTACTTC. Its protein is CASTQHPDSYEQYF. The chain recombines TRBV7-9 with TRBJ2-7; D unclear. Trimming pared 7 bases from V and 0 bases from J, leaving 13 bases between. The CDR3 is made up of 14 amino acids. Germline CDR1 reads SEHNR; CDR2 reads FQNEAQ (reference sequence).

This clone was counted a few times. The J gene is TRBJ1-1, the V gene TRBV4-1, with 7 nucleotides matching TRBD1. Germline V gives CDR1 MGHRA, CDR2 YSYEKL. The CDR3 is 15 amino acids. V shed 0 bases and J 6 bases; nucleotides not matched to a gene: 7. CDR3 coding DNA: TGCGCCAGCAGCCAAGAACCTACAGGGGTGGCTGAAGCTTTCTTT. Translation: CASSQEPTGVAEAFF.

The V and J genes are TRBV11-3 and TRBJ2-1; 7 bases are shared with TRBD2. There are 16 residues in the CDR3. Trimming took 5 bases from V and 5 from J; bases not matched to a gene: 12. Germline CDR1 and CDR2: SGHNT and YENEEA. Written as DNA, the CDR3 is TGTGCCAGCAGCCTTTACGGGACTATAACGGACAATGAGCAGTTCTTC. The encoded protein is CASSLYGTITDNEQFF.

CDR3 in DNA: TGTGCCAGCAGCTTAGCAAGGACTAGGGGCGGGGAGACCCAGTACTTC. Protein product: CASSLARTRGGETQYF. The chain couples TRBV7-8 to TRBJ2-5, with 7 nucleotides matching TRBD2. There are 16 residues in the CDR3. Unmatched junction bases numbered 9, after V lost 0 bases and J lost 5 bases. Germline CDR1 and CDR2: SGHVS and FQNEAQ.

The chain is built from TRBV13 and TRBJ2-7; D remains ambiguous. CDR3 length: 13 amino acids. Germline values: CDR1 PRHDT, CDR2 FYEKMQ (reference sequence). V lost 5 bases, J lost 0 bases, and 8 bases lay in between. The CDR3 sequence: CASSPRGSYEQYF. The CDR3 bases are TGTGCCAGCAGCCCTCGAGGCTCCTACGAGCAGTACTTC.

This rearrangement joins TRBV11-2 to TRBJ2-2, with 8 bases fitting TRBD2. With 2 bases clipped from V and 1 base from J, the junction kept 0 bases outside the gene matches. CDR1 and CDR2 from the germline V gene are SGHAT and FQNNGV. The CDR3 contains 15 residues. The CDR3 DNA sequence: TGTGCCAGCAGCTTACTAGCGGGGAACACCGGGGAGCTGTTTTTT. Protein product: CASSLLAGNTGELFF.

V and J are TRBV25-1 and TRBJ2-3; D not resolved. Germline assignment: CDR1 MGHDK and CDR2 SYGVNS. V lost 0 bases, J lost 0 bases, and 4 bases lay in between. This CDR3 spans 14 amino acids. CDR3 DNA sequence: TGTGCCAGCAGTGAATATGAGAGCACAGATACGCAGTATTTT. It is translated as CASSEYESTDTQYF.